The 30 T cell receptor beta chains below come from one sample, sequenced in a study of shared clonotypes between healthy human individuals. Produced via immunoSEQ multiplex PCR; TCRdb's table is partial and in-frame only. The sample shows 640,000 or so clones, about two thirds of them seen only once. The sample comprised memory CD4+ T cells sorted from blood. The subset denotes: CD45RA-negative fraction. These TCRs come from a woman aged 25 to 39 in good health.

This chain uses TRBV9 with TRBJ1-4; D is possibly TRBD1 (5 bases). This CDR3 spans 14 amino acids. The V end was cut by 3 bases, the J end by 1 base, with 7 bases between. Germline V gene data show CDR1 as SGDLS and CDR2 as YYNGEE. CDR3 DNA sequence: TGTGCCAGCAGCGGGGGACGAACTAATGAAAAACTGTTTTTT. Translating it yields CASSGGRTNEKLFF. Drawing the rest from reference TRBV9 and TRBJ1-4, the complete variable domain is DSGVTQTPKHLITATGQRVTLRCSPRSGDLSVYWYQQSLDQGLQFLIQYYNGEERAKGNILERFSAQQFPDLHSELNLSSLELGDSALYFCASSGGRTNEKLFFGSGTQLSVL.

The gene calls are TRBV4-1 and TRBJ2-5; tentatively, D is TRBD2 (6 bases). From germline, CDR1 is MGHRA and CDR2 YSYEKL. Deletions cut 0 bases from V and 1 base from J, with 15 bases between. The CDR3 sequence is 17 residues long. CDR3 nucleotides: TGCGCCAGCAGCCAAGAGGAATTAGCGGCATCCCAAGAGACCCAGTACTTC. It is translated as CASSQEELAASQETQYF.

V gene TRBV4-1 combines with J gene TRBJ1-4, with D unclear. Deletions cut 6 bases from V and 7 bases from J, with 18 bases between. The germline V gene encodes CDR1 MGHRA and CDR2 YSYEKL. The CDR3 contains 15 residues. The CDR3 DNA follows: TGCGCCAGCAGTCCAACAATTAAGAAAGTTGAAAAACTGTTTTTT. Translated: CASSPTIKKVEKLFF.

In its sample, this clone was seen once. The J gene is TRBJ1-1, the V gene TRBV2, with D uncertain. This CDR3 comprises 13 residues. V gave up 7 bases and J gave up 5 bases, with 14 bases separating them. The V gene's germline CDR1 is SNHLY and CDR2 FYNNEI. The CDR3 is CASMQESGTEAFF. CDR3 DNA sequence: TGTGCCAGCATGCAAGAAAGTGGTACTGAAGCTTTCTTT.

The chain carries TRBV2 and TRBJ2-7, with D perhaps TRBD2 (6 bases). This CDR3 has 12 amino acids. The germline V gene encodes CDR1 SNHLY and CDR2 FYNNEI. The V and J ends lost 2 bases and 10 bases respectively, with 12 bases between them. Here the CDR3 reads CASSETAGLQYF. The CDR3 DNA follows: TGTGCCAGCAGTGAAACTGCGGGACTTCAGTACTTC.

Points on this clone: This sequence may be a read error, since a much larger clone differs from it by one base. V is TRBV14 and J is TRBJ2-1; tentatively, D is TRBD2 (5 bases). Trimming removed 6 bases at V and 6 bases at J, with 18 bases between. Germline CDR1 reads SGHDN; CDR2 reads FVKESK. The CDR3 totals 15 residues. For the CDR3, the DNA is TGTGCCAGCAGGAGGGATGTCCAGCGCAGCAATGAGCAGTTCTTC. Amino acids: CASRRDVQRSNEQFF.

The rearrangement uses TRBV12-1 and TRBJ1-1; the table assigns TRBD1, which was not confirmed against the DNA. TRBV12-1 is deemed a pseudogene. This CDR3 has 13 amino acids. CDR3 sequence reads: CAVQGGWDTEAFF. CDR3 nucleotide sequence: TGTGCCGTCCAGGGGGGCTGGGACACTGAAGCTTTCTTT.

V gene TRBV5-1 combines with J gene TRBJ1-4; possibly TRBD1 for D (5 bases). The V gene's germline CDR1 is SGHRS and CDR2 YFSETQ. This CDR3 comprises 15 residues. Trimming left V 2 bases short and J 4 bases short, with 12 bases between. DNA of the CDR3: TGCGCCAGCAGCTTAGGGGCCAGCCTTAATGAAAAACTGTTTTTT. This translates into CASSLGASLNEKLFF.

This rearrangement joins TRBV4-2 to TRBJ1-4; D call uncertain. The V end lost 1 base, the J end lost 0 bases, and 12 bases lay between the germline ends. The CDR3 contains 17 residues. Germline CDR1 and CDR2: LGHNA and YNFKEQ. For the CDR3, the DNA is TGTGCCAGCAGCCAAGTAGCAGGTCGCTCAACTAATGAAAAACTGTTTTTT. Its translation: CASSQVAGRSTNEKLFF.

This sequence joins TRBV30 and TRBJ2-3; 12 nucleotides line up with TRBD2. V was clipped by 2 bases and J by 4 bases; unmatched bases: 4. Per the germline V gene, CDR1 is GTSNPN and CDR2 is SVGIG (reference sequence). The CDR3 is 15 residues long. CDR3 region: CAWSRTSGRSDTQYF. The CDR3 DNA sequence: TGTGCCTGGAGTCGTACTAGCGGGAGGTCAGATACGCAGTATTTT. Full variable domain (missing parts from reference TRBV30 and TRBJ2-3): SQTIHQWPATLVQPVGSPLSLECTVEGTSNPNLYWYRQAAGRGLQLLFYSVGIGQISSEVPQNLSASRPQDRQFILSSKKLLLSDSGFYLCAWSRTSGRSDTQYFGPGTRLTVL.

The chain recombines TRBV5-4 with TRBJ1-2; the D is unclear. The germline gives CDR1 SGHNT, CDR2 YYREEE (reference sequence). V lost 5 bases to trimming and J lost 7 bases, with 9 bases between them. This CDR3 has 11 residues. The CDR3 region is CASRLLGGYTF. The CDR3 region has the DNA TGTGCCAGCAGGCTTCTGGGTGGCTACACCTTC.

The CDR3 region is CASSTGWNSGQQETQYF. For the CDR3, the DNA is TGTGCCAGCAGCACCGGATGGAATAGCGGGCAACAAGAGACCCAGTACTTC. This chain uses TRBV7-9 with TRBJ2-5; TRBD2 aligns across 7 bases. V shed 5 bases and J 2 bases; nucleotides not matched to a gene: 14. The germline V gene has CDR1 SEHNR and CDR2 FQNEAQ (reference sequence). The CDR3 is 17 residues long.

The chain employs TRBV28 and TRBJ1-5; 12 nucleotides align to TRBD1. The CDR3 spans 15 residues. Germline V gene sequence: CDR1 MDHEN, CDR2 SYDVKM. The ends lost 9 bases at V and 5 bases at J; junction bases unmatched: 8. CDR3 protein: CASYAGTGGDQPQHF. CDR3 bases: TGTGCCAGTTATGCCGGGACAGGGGGCGATCAGCCCCAGCATTTT.

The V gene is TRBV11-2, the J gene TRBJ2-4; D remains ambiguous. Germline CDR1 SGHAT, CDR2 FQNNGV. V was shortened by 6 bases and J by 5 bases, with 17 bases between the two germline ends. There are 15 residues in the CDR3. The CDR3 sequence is CASSPLSRNQNIQYF. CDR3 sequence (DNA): TGTGCCAGCAGTCCTCTGTCGAGAAACCAAAACATTCAGTACTTC.

The CDR3 protein is CAISGGVGNYGYTF. The CDR3 nucleotides are TGTGCCATCAGTGGGGGAGTAGGGAACTATGGCTACACCTTC. J is TRBJ1-2 and V is TRBV10-3; D not certain. CDR3 length equals 14 residues. Trimming left V 4 bases short and J 2 bases short, with 11 bases between. Per germline, CDR1 ENHRY and CDR2 SYGVKD.

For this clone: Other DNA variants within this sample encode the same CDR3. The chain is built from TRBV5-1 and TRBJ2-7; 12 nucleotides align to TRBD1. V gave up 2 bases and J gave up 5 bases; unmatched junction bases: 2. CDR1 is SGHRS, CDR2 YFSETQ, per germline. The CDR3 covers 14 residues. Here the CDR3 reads CASSLGTGGDEQYF. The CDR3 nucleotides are TGCGCCAGCAGCTTAGGGACAGGGGGCGACGAGCAGTACTTC.

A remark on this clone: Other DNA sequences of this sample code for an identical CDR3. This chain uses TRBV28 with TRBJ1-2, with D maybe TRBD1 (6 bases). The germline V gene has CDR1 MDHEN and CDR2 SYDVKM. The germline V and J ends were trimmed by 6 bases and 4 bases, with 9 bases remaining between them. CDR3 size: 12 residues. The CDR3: CASRGQLYGYTF. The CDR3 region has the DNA TGTGCCAGCAGAGGACAGCTCTATGGCTACACCTTC.

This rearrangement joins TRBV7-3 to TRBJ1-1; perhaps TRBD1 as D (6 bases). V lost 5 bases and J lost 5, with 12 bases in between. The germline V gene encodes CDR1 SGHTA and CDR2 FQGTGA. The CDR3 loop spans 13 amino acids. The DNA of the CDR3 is TGTGCCAGCAGCGCGGACCAGGGGACTGAAGCTTTCTTT. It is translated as CASSADQGTEAFF.

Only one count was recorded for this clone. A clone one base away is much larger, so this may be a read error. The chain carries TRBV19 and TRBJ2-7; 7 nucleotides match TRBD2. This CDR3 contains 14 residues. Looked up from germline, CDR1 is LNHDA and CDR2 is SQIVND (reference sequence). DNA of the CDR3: TGTGCCGGTAGTAAAAGCGGGATAACCTACGAGCAGTACTTC. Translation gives CAGSKSGITYEQYF.

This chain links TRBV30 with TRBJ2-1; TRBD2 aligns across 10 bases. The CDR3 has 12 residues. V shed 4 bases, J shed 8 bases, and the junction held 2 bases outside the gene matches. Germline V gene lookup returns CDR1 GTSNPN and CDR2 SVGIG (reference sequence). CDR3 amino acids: CAWNLAGDEQFF. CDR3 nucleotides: TGTGCCTGGAACCTAGCGGGAGATGAGCAGTTCTTC.

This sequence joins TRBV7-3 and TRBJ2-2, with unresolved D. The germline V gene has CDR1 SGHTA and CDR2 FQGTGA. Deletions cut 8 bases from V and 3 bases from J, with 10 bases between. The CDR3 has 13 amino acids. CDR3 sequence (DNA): TGTGCCAGCGGGTCCAGTCACACCGGGGAGCTGTTTTTT. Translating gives CASGSSHTGELFF.

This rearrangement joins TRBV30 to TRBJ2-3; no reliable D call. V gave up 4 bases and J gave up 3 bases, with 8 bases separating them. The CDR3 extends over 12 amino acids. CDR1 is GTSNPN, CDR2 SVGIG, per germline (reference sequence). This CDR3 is CAWNKITDTQYF. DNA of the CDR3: TGTGCCTGGAACAAAATTACAGATACGCAGTATTTT.

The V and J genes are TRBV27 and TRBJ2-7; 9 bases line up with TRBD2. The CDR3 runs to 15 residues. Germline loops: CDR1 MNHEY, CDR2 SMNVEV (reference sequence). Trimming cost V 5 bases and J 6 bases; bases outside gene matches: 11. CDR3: CASSGLALLGGEQYF. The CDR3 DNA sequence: TGTGCCAGCAGTGGACTAGCGCTGCTGGGGGGCGAGCAGTACTTC.

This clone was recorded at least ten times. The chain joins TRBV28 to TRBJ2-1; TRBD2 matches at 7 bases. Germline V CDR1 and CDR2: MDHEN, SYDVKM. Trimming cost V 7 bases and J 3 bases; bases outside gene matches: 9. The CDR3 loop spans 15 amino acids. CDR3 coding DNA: TGTGCCAGCATCGGCGGCGGGAGAGACTACAATGAGCAGTTCTTC. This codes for CASIGGGRDYNEQFF.

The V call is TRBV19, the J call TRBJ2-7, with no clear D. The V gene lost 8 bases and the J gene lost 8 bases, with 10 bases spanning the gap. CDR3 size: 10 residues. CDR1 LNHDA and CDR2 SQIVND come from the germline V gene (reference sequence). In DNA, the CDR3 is TGTGCCAGTGGAAATTCCCAGCAGTACTTC. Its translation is CASGNSQQYF.

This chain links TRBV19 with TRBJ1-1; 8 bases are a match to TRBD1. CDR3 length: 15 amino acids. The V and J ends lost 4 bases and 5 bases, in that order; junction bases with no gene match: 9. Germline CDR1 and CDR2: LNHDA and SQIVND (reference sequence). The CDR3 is CASSTRGHRGTEAFF. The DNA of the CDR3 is TGTGCCAGTAGTACCAGGGGGCACCGGGGGACTGAAGCTTTCTTT.

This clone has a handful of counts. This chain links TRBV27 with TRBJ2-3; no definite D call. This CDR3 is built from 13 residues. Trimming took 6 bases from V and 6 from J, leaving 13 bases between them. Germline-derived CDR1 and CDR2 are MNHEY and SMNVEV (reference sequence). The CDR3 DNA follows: TGTGCCAGCAGCCATGGATCCTGGGATACGCAGTATTTT. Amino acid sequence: CASSHGSWDTQYF.

Here the CDR3 reads CASSQRTSGSTDLTDTQYF. In DNA form, the CDR3 reads TGTGCCAGCAGCCAACGGACTAGCGGGAGCACCGATCTCACAGATACGCAGTATTTT. The rearrangement links TRBV4-2 to TRBJ2-3; 13 nucleotides line up with TRBD2. V shed 2 bases and J 2 bases; nucleotides not matched to a gene: 10. The CDR3 runs 19 residues. From germline, CDR1 is LGHNA and CDR2 YNFKEQ.

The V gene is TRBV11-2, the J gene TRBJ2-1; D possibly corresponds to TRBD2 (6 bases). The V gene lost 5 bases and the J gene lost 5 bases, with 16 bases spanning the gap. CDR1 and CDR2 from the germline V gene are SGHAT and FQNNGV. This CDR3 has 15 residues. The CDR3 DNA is TGTGCCAGCAGCCTGGCCGGGAGACGCGACAATGAGCAGTTCTTC. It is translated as CASSLAGRRDNEQFF.

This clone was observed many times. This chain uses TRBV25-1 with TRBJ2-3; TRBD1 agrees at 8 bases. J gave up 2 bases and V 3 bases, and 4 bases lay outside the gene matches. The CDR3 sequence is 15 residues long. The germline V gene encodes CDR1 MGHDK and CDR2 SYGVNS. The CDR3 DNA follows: TGTGCCAGCAGTGAGACAGGGGTCCCCACAGATACGCAGTATTTT. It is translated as CASSETGVPTDTQYF. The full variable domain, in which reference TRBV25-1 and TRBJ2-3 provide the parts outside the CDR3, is EADIYQTPRYLVIGTGKKITLECSQTMGHDKMYWYQQDPGMELHLIHYSYGVNSTEKGDLSSESTVSRIRTEHFPLTLESARPSHTSQYLCASSETGVPTDTQYFGPGTRLTVL.